The clone carrying this T cell receptor beta chain was seen many times. Its antigen is still unknown. V lost 6 bases and J 4 bases, leaving 6 bases between the germline ends. CDR1 is MDHEN, CDR2 SYDVKM, per germline. There are 11 residues in the CDR3. What was amplified from RNA transcripts were TCR beta CDR3 regions. HTBI primers were used for first-round RT-PCR of the TCR CDR3. TCRdb ran MiXCR on the multiplex PCR reads and lists one entry per CDR3 protein. The sample shows some 510,000 distinct CDR3 sequences, less than 25% of them seen only once. Exclusion of patients followed from uncontrolled infection, other autoimmune disease, pregnancy or lactation. The record originates from a study of T cells in Graves' hyperthyroidism and ophthalmopathy. Study overall: Pretreatment peripheral blood was obtained at initial diagnosis.

Study-wide results and limits: Most clonotypes expanded in thyroid above 0.001 were likewise present in blood. A model of 13 V-J features distinguished ophthalmopathy from stable hyperthyroidism.

The V call is TRBV28, the J call TRBJ1-2; D not resolved. Sequencing was done on a sample of blood. The TCR sequence derives from a man between 18 and 29 years old with Graves' hyperthyroidism. The CDR3 DNA reads as TGTGCCAGCAGAGAGCCCTATGGCTACACCTTC. Residues: CASREPYGYTF.